A selection of T cell receptor beta chains follows, all from one sample in a study of blood T cell repertoires in COVID-19. TCRdb's copy holds only in-frame clones and misses some; the assay was immunoSEQ multiplex PCR. This sample has roughly 56,000 clones, with roughly 90% found just once. Source material: peripheral blood. The receptor source for this set is a man aged 60 to 69 with active COVID-19. CDR3s include the opening cysteine and the closing phenylalanine or tryptophan. A D gene is named only where the DNA matches it firmly. Clone size appears in some rows only: once, few, many, or a class for an expanded clone.

v_gene,abundance,d_gene,j_gene,CDR3aa,CDR3nt
TRBV19,-,-,TRBJ2-7,CASSPGHPYEQYF,TGTGCCAGTAGTCCCGGACACCCCTACGAGCAGTACTTC
TRBV7-9,once,-,TRBJ2-2,CASSFRENSGELFF,TGTGCCAGCAGCTTCCGGGAAAATTCCGGGGAGCTGTTTTTT
TRBV28,-,-,TRBJ2-6,CASRRDRSAGANVLTF,TGTGCCAGCAGGCGGGACCGCTCCGCGGGGGCCAACGTCCTGACTTTC
TRBV6-5,few,-,TRBJ1-6,CASRAGSSYNSPLHF,TGTGCCAGCCGGGCGGGCAGCTCCTATAATTCACCCCTCCACTTT
TRBV27,-,-,TRBJ1-2,CASSKIGGFAEGYTF,TGTGCCAGCAGTAAAATCGGTGGATTCGCGGAAGGCTACACCTTC
TRBV9,once,TRBD2,TRBJ2-3,CASSVGGLGTDTQYF,TGTGCCAGCAGCGTAGGGGGACTAGGAACAGATACGCAGTATTTT
TRBV9,-,-,TRBJ2-2,CASSVGPAGNLNTGELFF,TGTGCCAGCAGCGTAGGTCCAGCGGGTAACTTAAACACCGGGGAGCTGTTTTTT
TRBV19,-,-,TRBJ2-3,CASSIGGGDTQYF,TGTGCCAGTAGTATTGGGGGCGGTGATACGCAGTATTTT
TRBV15,-,TRBD1,TRBJ1-1,CATSRDPGQAGGAFF,TGTGCCACCAGCAGAGATCCCGGACAGGCAGGCGGAGCTTTCTTT
TRBV5-4,-,TRBD1,TRBJ2-7,CASSLIGTGGHEQYF,TGTGCCAGCAGCTTGATAGGGACAGGGGGTCACGAGCAGTACTTC